The present T cell receptor (beta chain) was sequenced within a study of cytomegalovirus exposure and HLA in healthy donors. Germline values: CDR1 MDHEN, CDR2 SYDVKM. This CDR3 has 13 residues. V was shortened by 7 bases and J by 3 bases, with 13 bases between the two germline ends. This PCR relied on a set of 60 Vbeta primers and 13 Jbeta primers. Some clones are missing from TCRdb's copy, which holds only in-frame ones; the method was immunoSEQ multiplex PCR. Of some 130,000 clones detected, around 77% appear once; the ten largest clones hold 4.5% to 5%. The chain links TRBV28 to TRBJ2-7, with D tentatively TRBD1 (5 bases). The receptor's source is a man aged 25-45 years in good health. The source material was PBMCs. The CDR3 sequence: CASTGSEYYEQYF. CDR3 nucleotide sequence: TGTGCCAGCACAGGGTCGGAGTACTACGAGCAGTACTTC.